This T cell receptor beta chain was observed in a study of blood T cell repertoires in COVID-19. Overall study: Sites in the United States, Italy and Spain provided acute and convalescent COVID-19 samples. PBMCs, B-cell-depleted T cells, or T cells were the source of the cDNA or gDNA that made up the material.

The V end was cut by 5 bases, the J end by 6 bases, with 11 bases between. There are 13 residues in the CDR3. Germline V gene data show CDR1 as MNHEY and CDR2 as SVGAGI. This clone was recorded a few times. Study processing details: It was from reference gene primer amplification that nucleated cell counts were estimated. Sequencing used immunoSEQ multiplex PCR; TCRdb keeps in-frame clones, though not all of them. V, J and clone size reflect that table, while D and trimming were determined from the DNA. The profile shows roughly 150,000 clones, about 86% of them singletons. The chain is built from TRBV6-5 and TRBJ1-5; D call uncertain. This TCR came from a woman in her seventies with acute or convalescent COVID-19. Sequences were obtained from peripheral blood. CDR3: CASSPQKAQPQHF. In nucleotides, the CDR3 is TGTGCCAGCAGTCCTCAAAAAGCTCAGCCCCAGCATTTT.